Reported below is one T cell receptor beta chain. This CDR3 is 15 amino acids long. The ends lost 5 bases at V and 5 bases at J; junction bases unmatched: 7. Germline-derived CDR1 and CDR2 are PRHDT and FYEKMQ (reference sequence). The protocol was immunoSEQ multiplex PCR, while the TCRdb copy is restricted to in-frame clones and leaves out a portion. The sample consists of roughly 100,000 clones, 80% to 90% of them appearing once. The sample is drawn from a study of blood T cell repertoires in COVID-19. The rearrangement joins TRBV13 to TRBJ2-1, with 9 bases matching TRBD2. The TCR comes from a woman in her seventies with acute or convalescent COVID-19. The sample taken for sequencing was peripheral blood. In DNA form, the CDR3 reads TGTGCCAGCAGCCCGGGACTAGCAAACAACAATGAGCAGTTCTTC. It yields the protein CASSPGLANNNEQFF. Complete variable domain (other parts from reference TRBV13 and TRBJ2-1): AAGVIQSPRHLIKEKRETATLKCYPIPRHDTVYWYQQGPGQDPQFLISFYEKMQSDKGSIPDRFSAQQFSDYHSELNMSSLELGDSALYFCASSPGLANNNEQFFGPGTRLTVL.